Each of the 31 T cell receptor beta chains below was sequenced from the same sample in a study of cytomegalovirus exposure and HLA in healthy donors. 13 Jbeta primers and 60 Vbeta primers were used for the PCR. Only in-frame clones appear in the TCRdb table, and some are missing; sequencing was by immunoSEQ multiplex PCR. Altogether 130,000 to 150,000 clones are present, 78% being singletons, with the ten largest covering roughly 3%. Sample: PBMCs. Source of these receptors: a male donor in good health and CMV-seronegative.

The V gene is TRBV14, the J gene TRBJ1-2; D is unclear. The CDR3 length is 13 residues. Per germline, CDR1 SGHDN and CDR2 FVKESK. V lost 0 bases, J lost 5 bases, and 7 bases lay in between. The CDR3 spells CASSQEAEYGYTF. CDR3 bases: TGTGCCAGCAGCCAAGAGGCGGAATATGGCTACACCTTC.

The V gene is TRBV5-1, the J gene TRBJ1-2, with a tentative D call TRBD1 (5 bases). V was trimmed by 0 bases and J by 8 bases, leaving 17 bases between them. Germline values: CDR1 SGHRS, CDR2 YFSETQ. This CDR3 is 15 amino acids long. The CDR3 nucleotides are TGCGCCAGCAGCTTGGCTGTGGTAGCAGGGTTGGGCTACACCTTC. This gives the protein CASSLAVVAGLGYTF.

This clone was counted a few times. The gene calls are TRBV19 and TRBJ1-2; maybe TRBD1 (6 bases). Trimming stripped 5 bases from V and 3 bases from J, with 13 bases between. The germline V gene encodes CDR1 LNHDA and CDR2 SQIVND (reference sequence). The CDR3 extends over 14 amino acids. The CDR3 nucleotides are TGTGCCAGTAGTCGGGCAGGGGTTTACTATGGCTACACCTTC. Translating it yields CASSRAGVYYGYTF. Looking up the rest from reference TRBV19 and TRBJ1-2 gives the full variable domain: DGGITQSPKYLFRKEGQNVTLSCEQNLNHDAMYWYRQDPGQGLRLIYYSQIVNDFQKGDIAEGYSVSREKKESFPLTVTSAQKNPTAFYLCASSRAGVYYGYTFGSGTRLTVV.

Worth noting for this clone: Relative to the germline gene, one junction end is altered; a read error may explain this. The chain uses TRBV30 and TRBJ2-3, with 12 bases aligning to TRBD2. The CDR3 has 16 amino acids. Germline-derived CDR1 and CDR2 are GTSNPN and SVGIG (reference sequence). CDR3 bases: TGTGCCCGGAGTGTCTCCGGACTAGCGGGGACAGATACGCAGTATTTT. Protein product: CARSVSGLAGTDTQYF.

There are a few counts of this clone. The gene calls are TRBV7-3 and TRBJ2-2; D may be TRBD1 (6 bases). Looked up from germline, CDR1 is SGHTA and CDR2 is FQGTGA. V was pared by 3 bases and J by 1 base, with 9 bases between. The CDR3 is 15 residues long. CDR3 protein: CASSFAGVNTGELFF. CDR3 in DNA: TGTGCCAGCAGCTTCGCAGGGGTGAACACCGGGGAGCTGTTTTTT.

This sequence joins TRBV18 and TRBJ2-7, with 13 nucleotides matching TRBD2. CDR1 is KGHSH and CDR2 is LQKENI in the germline V gene. After removal of 6 bases from V and 5 bases from J, the junction contained 4 bases not matched to a gene. The CDR3 extends over 14 amino acids. This CDR3 is CASSPGLAGNEQYF. Here the CDR3 DNA reads TGTGCCAGCTCGCCGGGACTAGCGGGGAACGAGCAGTACTTC.

The rearrangement links TRBV18 to TRBJ2-7; D possibly corresponds to TRBD1 (5 bases). Germline lookup yields CDR1 KGHSH and CDR2 LQKENI. Trimming shortened V by 2 bases and J by 0 bases, and 5 bases separated the two germline ends. The CDR3 extends over 13 amino acids. The CDR3 DNA sequence: TGTGCCAGCTCACCAGGGGCCTCCTACGAGCAGTACTTC. This codes for CASSPGASYEQYF.

The chain combines TRBV5-6 with TRBJ2-7; D ambiguous. Trimming removed 2 bases from V and 8 bases from J, with 11 bases in between. The CDR3 covers 12 residues. Germline V gene lookup returns CDR1 SGHDT and CDR2 YYEEEE. CDR3 sequence (DNA): TGTGCCAGCAGCTTAGCTCGAGGTCAGCAGTACTTC. This translates into CASSLARGQQYF.

CDR3 nucleotide sequence: TGTGCCAGCAGCTCGAGGGTGACAGGGAACACTGAAGCTTTCTTT. Residues: CASSSRVTGNTEAFF. The chain links TRBV5-4 to TRBJ1-1, with D possibly matching TRBD1 (6 bases). The CDR3 runs to 15 residues. Germline-derived CDR1 and CDR2 are SGHNT and YYREEE (reference sequence). V was pared by 3 bases and J by 1 base, with 13 bases between.

The V and J genes are TRBV29-1 and TRBJ1-1; D might be TRBD1 (5 bases). CDR3 length: 12 amino acids. Per germline, CDR1 SQVTM and CDR2 ANQGSEA. Trimming left V 2 bases short and J 4 bases short, with 8 bases between. The CDR3 sequence: CSVERGGTEAFF. The DNA for the CDR3 is TGCAGCGTTGAAAGGGGTGGCACTGAAGCTTTCTTT.

The gene calls are TRBV30 and TRBJ1-1; D unresolved. CDR1 and CDR2 from the germline V gene are GTSNPN and SVGIG (reference sequence). The length of the CDR3 is 10 residues. Trimming cost V 3 bases and J 11 bases, with 10 bases left between them. The CDR3 bases are TGTGCCTGGAGGGAACAGCGGGCTTTCTTT. Translating it yields CAWREQRAFF.

CDR3 loop: CASSFAPGVQETQYF. The CDR3 nucleotides are TGTGCCAGCAGCTTCGCCCCGGGGGTCCAAGAGACCCAGTACTTC. The rearrangement joins TRBV7-9 to TRBJ2-5; TRBD2 might be the D (6 bases). CDR1 and CDR2 (germline): SEHNR, FQNEAQ (reference sequence). V lost 3 bases, J lost 1 base, and 12 bases lay in between. This CDR3 comprises 15 residues.

V and J are TRBV29-1 and TRBJ1-1; D remains ambiguous. This CDR3 spans 13 amino acids. Trimming removed 3 bases at V and 0 bases at J, with 8 bases between. CDR1 and CDR2 from the germline V gene are SQVTM and ANQGSEA. Written as DNA, the CDR3 is TGCAGCGTTGAGCAGCGAATGAACACTGAAGCTTTCTTT. Translating it yields CSVEQRMNTEAFF.

The chain carries TRBV5-1 and TRBJ2-1, with 7 positions matching TRBD1. This CDR3 region has 15 residues. Trimming removed 5 bases from V and 5 bases from J; junction bases left unmatched: 10. Germline CDR1 reads SGHRS; CDR2 reads YFSETQ. The CDR3 DNA sequence: TGCGCCAGCAGAGAACAGGGGAACCCCCACAATGAGCAGTTCTTC. It yields the protein CASREQGNPHNEQFF.

The chain couples TRBV6-6 to TRBJ2-7, with D tentatively TRBD1 (5 bases). The CDR3 runs 13 residues. Trimming pared 8 bases from V and 6 bases from J, leaving 17 bases between. Germline lookup yields CDR1 MNHNY and CDR2 SVGAGI (reference sequence). The CDR3 DNA follows: TGTGCCAGCCAACTCAGGGAAATGTTCGAGCAGTACTTC. Protein: CASQLREMFEQYF.

About this clone itself: The identical CDR3 is also encoded by other nucleotide sequences in the sample. CDR3 region: CSVVVNYGYTF. The CDR3 DNA sequence: TGCAGCGTTGTCGTGAACTATGGCTACACCTTC. The rearrangement joins TRBV29-1 to TRBJ1-2; D unclear. Trimming pared 4 bases from V and 2 bases from J, leaving 5 bases between. This CDR3 is 11 amino acids long. Germline values: CDR1 SQVTM, CDR2 ANQGSEA.

In its sample, this clone was seen once. J is TRBJ1-1 and V is TRBV19, with D perhaps TRBD1 (5 bases). Trimming cost V 1 base and J 3 bases, with 9 bases left between them. This CDR3 is 14 amino acids long. In germline, CDR1 is LNHDA, CDR2 SQIVND (reference sequence). DNA of the CDR3: TGTGCCAGTAGTATAGCCGCAGGGTACACTGAAGCTTTCTTT. It yields the protein CASSIAAGYTEAFF.

The chain has TRBV27 and TRBJ2-7; 10 bases are a match to TRBD2. Germline-derived CDR1 and CDR2 are MNHEY and SMNVEV (reference sequence). The V and J ends lost 4 bases and 4 bases, in that order; junction bases with no gene match: 7. CDR3 length: 15 residues. The CDR3 here is CASSSIAGGPYEQYF. CDR3 nucleotide sequence: TGTGCCAGCAGTTCAATAGCGGGAGGTCCTTACGAGCAGTACTTC.

The chain recombines TRBV5-4 with TRBJ1-2, with D hard to call. The germline V gene has CDR1 SGHNT and CDR2 YYREEE (reference sequence). With 6 bases removed from V and 4 bases from J, the gap between germline ends came to 13 bases. The CDR3 spans 13 residues. This CDR3 is CASIPREGYGYTF. CDR3 nucleotides: TGTGCCAGCATCCCCCGAGAGGGCTATGGCTACACCTTC.

The J gene is TRBJ1-2, the V gene TRBV29-1; 9 positions agree with TRBD1. CDR3 length: 11 amino acids. CDR1 and CDR2 (germline): SQVTM, ANQGSEA. Germline trimming cut 7 bases from V and 7 bases from J; bases unmatched to any gene: 4. The CDR3 region is CSGDRAGGYTF. Written as DNA, the CDR3 is TGCAGCGGGGACAGGGCCGGTGGCTACACCTTC.

This clone was observed a single time. The chain recombines TRBV19 with TRBJ2-5, with 7 nucleotides matching TRBD2. The CDR3 is 15 residues long. With 3 bases clipped from V and 2 bases from J, the junction kept 6 bases outside the gene matches. Per germline, CDR1 LNHDA and CDR2 SQIVND (reference sequence). CDR3 coding DNA: TGTGCCAGTAGTATGCGGGCTAGCGGTCAAGAGACCCAGTACTTC. This sequence encodes CASSMRASGQETQYF.

The rearrangement uses TRBV6-5 and TRBJ1-5; 7 nucleotides line up with TRBD1. V shed 0 bases, J shed 6 bases, and the junction held 5 bases outside the gene matches. Germline V lookup: CDR1 MNHEY, CDR2 SVGAGI. CDR3 size: 15 residues. The CDR3 DNA is TGTGCCAGCAGTTACTCAGGGGGCGATACTCAGCCCCAGCATTTT. It yields the protein CASSYSGGDTQPQHF.

The gene calls are TRBV30 and TRBJ2-1; 13 positions match TRBD2. Trimming cost V 7 bases and J 0 bases; bases outside gene matches: 9. This CDR3 region has 17 residues. CDR1 is GTSNPN and CDR2 is SVGIG in the germline V gene (reference sequence). This chain's CDR3 is CASLGLAGISSYNEQFF. The CDR3 nucleotides read TGTGCCTCGTTGGGACTAGCGGGAATTAGCTCCTACAATGAGCAGTTCTTC.

The chain couples TRBV4-2 to TRBJ2-3; 12 bases align to TRBD2. V shed 4 bases, J shed 5 bases, and the junction held 10 bases outside the gene matches. Germline CDR1 and CDR2: LGHNA and YNFKEQ. The CDR3 loop spans 17 amino acids. The DNA of the CDR3 is TGTGCCAGCAGCCCATCACTAGCGGGGGGCCTGATAGATACGCAGTATTTT. As protein: CASSPSLAGGLIDTQYF.

The J gene is TRBJ2-5, the V gene TRBV2; possibly TRBD1 for D (5 bases). Trimming left V 2 bases short and J 5 bases short, with 9 bases between. The germline V gene has CDR1 SNHLY and CDR2 FYNNEI. The CDR3 has 13 residues. The chain's CDR3 is CASSEQGRETQYF. In DNA, the CDR3 is TGTGCCAGCAGTGAACAGGGAAGGGAGACCCAGTACTTC.

The chain carries TRBV9 and TRBJ1-2, with a tentative D call TRBD1 (5 bases). The CDR3 is made up of 15 amino acids. V was shortened by 0 bases and J by 7 bases, with 16 bases between the two germline ends. CDR1 and CDR2 (germline): SGDLS, YYNGEE. The CDR3 region has the DNA TGTGCCAGCAGCGTAGACACAGGAGGGTTACGTGGCTACACCTTC. Residues: CASSVDTGGLRGYTF.

V usage is TRBV6-6 and J usage is TRBJ2-7, with D perhaps matching TRBD1 (6 bases). From germline, CDR1 is MNHNY and CDR2 SVGAGI (reference sequence). The CDR3 is made up of 15 amino acids. V lost 2 bases and J 4 bases, leaving 15 bases between the germline ends. CDR3 sequence: CASSYQYGTIYEQYF. The CDR3 DNA sequence: TGTGCCAGCAGTTACCAATACGGGACAATATACGAGCAGTACTTC.

The chain uses TRBV27 and TRBJ2-7; D uncertain. CDR3 length equals 14 residues. The V end lost 5 bases, the J end lost 0 bases, and 11 bases lay between the germline ends. Germline-derived CDR1 and CDR2 are MNHEY and SMNVEV (reference sequence). CDR3 coding DNA: TGTGCCAGCAGTCCGGTGGGCTTCTCCTACGAGCAGTACTTC. Protein: CASSPVGFSYEQYF.

The gene calls are TRBV5-1 and TRBJ2-2; tentatively, D is TRBD2 (5 bases). Deletions cut 1 base from V and 6 bases from J, with 7 bases between. CDR3 length: 13 amino acids. Germline loops: CDR1 SGHRS, CDR2 YFSETQ. This CDR3 reads CASSLQLAGELFF. In DNA form, the CDR3 reads TGCGCCAGCAGCTTGCAACTAGCCGGGGAGCTGTTTTTT.

V usage is TRBV27 and J usage is TRBJ2-1, with 15 bases aligning to TRBD2. Trimming cost V 5 bases and J 2 bases; bases outside gene matches: 4. Looked up from germline, CDR1 is MNHEY and CDR2 is SMNVEV (reference sequence). The CDR3 has 17 amino acids. In DNA, the CDR3 is TGTGCCAGCAGTCGAGGGACTAGCGGGAGGACCTACAATGAGCAGTTCTTC. Translation gives CASSRGTSGRTYNEQFF.

The V gene is TRBV7-3, the J gene TRBJ2-5; D is uncertain. The tail of the sequence fits TRBJ2-7 better, so the J call may be wrong. Germline V gene sequence: CDR1 SGHTA, CDR2 FQGTGA. CDR3 length: 14 residues. The CDR3 sequence is CASSSDLDSYEQYF. CDR3 DNA: TGTGCCAGCAGTTCCGACTTGGACTCCTACGAGCAGTACTTC.